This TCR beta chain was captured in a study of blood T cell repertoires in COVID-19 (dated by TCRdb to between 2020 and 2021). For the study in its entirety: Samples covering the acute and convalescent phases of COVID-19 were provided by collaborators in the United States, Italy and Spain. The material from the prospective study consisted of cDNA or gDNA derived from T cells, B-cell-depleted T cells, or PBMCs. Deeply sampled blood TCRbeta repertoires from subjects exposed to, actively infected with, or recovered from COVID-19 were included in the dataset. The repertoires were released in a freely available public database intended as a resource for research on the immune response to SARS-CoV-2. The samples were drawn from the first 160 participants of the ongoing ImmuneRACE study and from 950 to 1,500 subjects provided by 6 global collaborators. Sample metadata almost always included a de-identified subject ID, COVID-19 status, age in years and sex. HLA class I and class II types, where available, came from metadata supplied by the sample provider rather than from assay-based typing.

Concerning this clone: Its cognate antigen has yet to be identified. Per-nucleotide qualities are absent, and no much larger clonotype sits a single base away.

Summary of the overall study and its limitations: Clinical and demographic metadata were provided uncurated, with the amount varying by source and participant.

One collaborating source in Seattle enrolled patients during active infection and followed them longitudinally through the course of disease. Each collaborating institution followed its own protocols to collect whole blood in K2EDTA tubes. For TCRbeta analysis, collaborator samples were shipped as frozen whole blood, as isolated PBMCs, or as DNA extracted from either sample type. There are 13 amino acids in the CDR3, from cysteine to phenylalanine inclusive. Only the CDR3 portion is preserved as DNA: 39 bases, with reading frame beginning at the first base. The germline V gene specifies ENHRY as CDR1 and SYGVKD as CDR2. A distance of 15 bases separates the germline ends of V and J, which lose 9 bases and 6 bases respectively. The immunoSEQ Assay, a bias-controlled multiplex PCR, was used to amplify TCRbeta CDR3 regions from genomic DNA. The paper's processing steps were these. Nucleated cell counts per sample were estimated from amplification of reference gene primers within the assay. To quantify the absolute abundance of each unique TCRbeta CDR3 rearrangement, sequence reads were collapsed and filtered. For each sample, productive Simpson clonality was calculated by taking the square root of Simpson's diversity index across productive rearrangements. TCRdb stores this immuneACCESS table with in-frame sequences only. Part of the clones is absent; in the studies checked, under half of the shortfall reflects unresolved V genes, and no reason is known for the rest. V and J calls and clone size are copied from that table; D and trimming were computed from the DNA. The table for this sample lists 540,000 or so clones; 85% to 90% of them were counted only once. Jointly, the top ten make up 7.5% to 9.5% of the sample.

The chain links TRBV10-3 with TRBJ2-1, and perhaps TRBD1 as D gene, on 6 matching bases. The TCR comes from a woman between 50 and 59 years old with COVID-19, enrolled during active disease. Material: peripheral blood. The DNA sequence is TGTGCCATTACAACAGGGAACGTCAATGAGCAGTTCTTC. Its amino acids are CAITTGNVNEQFF.